This T cell receptor beta chain is drawn from a study of tumor-infiltrating lymphocytes in primary liver carcinoma. Whole-study context: Patients were men and women aged 30 to 69 years. Productive TCRbeta read counts per sample ran from roughly 4 to 7 million and were similar across tissue types.

Germline V gene data show CDR1 as SGHNT and CDR2 as YENEEA. CDR3 length: 15 amino acids. For this clonotype: What it binds is not known. The germline gene is not matched at one end of the junction; a read error may be the cause.

The template, 450 to 650 ng total RNA, yielded TCR beta cDNA made with a constant-region primer. Construction of TCR beta libraries relied on three successive nested multiplex PCR rounds employing slightly modified ARM-PCR. Primers for the first two PCR rounds were TRBV1-TRBV30 forward primers and a C-beta reverse primer (approximately 9 cycles per round). TCRdb recomputed calls from the multiplex PCR reads with MiXCR, one row per CDR3 protein. The sample yields 150,000 to 200,000 distinct CDR3 sequences, roughly 60% seen once. General observations from the study: Whereas tumor region pairs overlapped more, tumor-adjacent and tumor-blood pairs overlapped less.

Germline DNA was extracted too, while blood RNA derived from unsorted whole blood. None of the patients had received treatment, and all had chronic HBV infection. The sequenced sample consisted of peripheral blood. This TCR derives from a middle-aged man with primary liver carcinoma and hepatitis B virus infection. The genes are TRBV11-3 and TRBJ2-7; TRBD2 agrees at 8 bases. The CDR3 DNA is TGTGCCGGCAGCTTAAACCCGGGAGGGGGGTACGAGCAGTACTTC. It yields the protein CAGSLNPGGGYEQYF.